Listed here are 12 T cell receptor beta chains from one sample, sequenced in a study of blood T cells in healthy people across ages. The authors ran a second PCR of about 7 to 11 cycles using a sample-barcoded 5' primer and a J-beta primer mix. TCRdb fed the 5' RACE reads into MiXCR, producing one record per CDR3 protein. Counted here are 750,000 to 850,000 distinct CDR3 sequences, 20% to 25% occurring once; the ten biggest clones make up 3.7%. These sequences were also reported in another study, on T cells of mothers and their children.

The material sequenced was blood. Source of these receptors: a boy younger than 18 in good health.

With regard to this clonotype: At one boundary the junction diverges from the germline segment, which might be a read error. This CDR3 reads CASSLQFLTDTQNF. As DNA, the CDR3 is TGTGCCAGCAGTCTGCAGTTTCTCACAGATACGCAGAATTTT. This chain links TRBV16 with TRBJ2-3; no firm D call. The CDR3 runs 14 residues. CDR1 KGHSY and CDR2 FQNENV come from the germline V gene. Based on the CDR3 plus reference TRBV16 and TRBJ2-3, the full variable domain is GEEVAQTPKHLVRGEGQKAKLYCAPIKGHSYVFWYQQVLKNEFKFLISFQNENVFDETGMPKERFSAKCLPNSPCSLEIQATKLEDSAVYFCASSLQFLTDTQNFGPGTRLTVL.

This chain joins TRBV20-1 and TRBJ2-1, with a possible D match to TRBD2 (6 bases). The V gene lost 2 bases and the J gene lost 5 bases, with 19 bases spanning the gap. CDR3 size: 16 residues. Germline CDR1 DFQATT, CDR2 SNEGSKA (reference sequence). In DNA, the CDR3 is TGCAGTGCTAGAAATGATCGGGCGGGACTCGACAATGAGCAGTTCTTC. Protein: CSARNDRAGLDNEQFF.

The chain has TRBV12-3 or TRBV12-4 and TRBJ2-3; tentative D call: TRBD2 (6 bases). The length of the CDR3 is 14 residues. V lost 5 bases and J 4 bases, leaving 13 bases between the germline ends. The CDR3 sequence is CASSTLWGADTQYF. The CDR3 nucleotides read TGTGCCAGCAGTACACTATGGGGGGCAGATACGCAGTATTTT.

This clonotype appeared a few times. CDR3 sequence reads: CASSLGTKKYEQYF. The CDR3 DNA is TGTGCCAGCAGCCTAGGGACTAAAAAGTACGAGCAGTACTTC. J is TRBJ2-7 and V is TRBV28, with 7 nucleotides matching TRBD2. CDR1 is MDHEN, CDR2 SYDVKM, per germline. Trimming at V came to 6 bases and at J to 4 bases, leaving 9 bases not matched to a gene. This CDR3 is built from 14 residues. The full variable domain, in which reference TRBV28 and TRBJ2-7 provide the parts outside the CDR3, is DVKVTQSSRYLVKRTGEKVFLECVQDMDHENMFWYRQDPGLGLRLIYFSYDVKMKEKGDIPEGYSVSREKKERFSLILESASTNQTSMYLCASSLGTKKYEQYFGPGTRLTVT.

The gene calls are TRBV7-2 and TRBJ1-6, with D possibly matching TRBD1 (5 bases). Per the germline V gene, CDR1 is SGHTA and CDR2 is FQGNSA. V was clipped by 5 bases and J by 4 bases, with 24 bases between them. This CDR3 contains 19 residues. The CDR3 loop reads CASSPAAQRGLSYNSPLHF. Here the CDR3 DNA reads TGTGCCAGCAGCCCTGCGGCCCAAAGGGGCCTTTCATATAATTCACCCCTCCACTTT.

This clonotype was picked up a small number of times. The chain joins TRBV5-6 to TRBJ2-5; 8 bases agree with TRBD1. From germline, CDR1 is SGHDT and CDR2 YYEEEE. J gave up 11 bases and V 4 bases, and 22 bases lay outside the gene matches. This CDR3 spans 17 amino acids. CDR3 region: CASSTYKDRDRPSQQYF. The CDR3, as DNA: TGTGCCAGCAGCACCTATAAAGACCGGGACAGGCCCTCGCAGCAGTACTTC.

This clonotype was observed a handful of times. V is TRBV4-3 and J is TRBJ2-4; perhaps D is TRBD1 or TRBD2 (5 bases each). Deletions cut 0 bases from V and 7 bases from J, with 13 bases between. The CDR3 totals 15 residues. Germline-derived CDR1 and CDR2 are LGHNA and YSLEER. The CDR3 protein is CASSQDRGAGNIQYF. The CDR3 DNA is TGCGCCAGCAGCCAAGATCGGGGTGCAGGGAACATTCAGTACTTC.

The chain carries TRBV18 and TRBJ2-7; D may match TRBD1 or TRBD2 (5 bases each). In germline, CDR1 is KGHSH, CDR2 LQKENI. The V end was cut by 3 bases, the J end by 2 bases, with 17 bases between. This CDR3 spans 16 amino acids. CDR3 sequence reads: CASSPTSNRDAYEQYF. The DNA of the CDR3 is TGTGCCAGCTCACCGACGAGCAACCGGGACGCCTACGAGCAGTACTTC.

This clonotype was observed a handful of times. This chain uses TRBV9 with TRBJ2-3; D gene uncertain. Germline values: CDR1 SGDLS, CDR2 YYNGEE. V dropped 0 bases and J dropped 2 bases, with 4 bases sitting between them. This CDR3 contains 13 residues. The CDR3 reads CASSVEATDTQYF. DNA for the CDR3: TGTGCCAGCAGCGTAGAAGCCACAGATACGCAGTATTTT.

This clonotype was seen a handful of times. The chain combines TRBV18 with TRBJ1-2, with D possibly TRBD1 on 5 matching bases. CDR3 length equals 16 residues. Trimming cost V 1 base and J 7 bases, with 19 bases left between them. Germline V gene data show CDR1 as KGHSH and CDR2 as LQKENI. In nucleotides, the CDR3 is TGTGCCAGCTCACCACTTGACAGCGGAGACTGGGGTGGCTACACCTTC. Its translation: CASSPLDSGDWGGYTF.

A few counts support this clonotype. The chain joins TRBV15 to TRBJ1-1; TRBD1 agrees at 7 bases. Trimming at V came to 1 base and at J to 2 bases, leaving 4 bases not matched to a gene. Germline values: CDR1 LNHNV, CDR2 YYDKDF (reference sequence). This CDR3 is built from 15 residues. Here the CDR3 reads CATSRASGGNTEAFF. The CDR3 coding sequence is TGTGCCACCAGCAGAGCCTCAGGGGGAAACACTGAAGCTTTCTTT.

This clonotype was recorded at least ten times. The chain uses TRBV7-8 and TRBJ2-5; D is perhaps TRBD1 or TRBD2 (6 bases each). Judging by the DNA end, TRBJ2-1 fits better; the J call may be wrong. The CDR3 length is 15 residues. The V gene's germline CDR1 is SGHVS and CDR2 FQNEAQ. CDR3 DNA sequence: TGTGCCAGCAGCTTAGTGGGGGGCAGTTTGGCTGAGCAGTTCTTC. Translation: CASSLVGGSLAEQFF.